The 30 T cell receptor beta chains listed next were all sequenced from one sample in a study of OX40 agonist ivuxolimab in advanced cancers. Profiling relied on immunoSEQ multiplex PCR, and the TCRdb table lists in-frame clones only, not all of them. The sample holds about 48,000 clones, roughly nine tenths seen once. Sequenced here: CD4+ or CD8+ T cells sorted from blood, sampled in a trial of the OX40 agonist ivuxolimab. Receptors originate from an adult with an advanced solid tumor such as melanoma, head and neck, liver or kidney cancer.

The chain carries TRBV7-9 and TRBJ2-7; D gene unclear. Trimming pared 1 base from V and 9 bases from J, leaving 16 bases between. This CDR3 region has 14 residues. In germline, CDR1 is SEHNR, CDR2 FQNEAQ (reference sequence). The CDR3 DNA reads TGTGCCAGCAGCTTAGATTCAGTCCTGGCGTGGCAGTACTTC. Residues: CASSLDSVLAWQYF.

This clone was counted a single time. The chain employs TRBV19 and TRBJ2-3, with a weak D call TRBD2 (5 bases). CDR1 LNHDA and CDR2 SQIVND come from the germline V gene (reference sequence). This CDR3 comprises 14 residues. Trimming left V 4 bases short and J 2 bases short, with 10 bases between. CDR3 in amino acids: CASSTGIYTDTQYF. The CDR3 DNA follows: TGTGCCAGTAGTACCGGGATCTACACAGATACGCAGTATTTT.

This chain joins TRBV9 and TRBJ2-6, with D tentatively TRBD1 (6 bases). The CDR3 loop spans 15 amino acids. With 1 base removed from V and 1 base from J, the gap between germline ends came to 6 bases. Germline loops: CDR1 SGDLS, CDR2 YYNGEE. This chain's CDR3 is CASSVRGSGANVLTF. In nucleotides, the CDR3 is TGTGCCAGCAGCGTAAGGGGGTCTGGGGCCAACGTCCTGACTTTC.

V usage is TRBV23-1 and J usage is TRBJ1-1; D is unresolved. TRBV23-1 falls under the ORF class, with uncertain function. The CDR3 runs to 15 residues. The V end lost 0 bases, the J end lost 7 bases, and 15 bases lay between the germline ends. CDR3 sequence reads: CASSQSYSEYFEAFF. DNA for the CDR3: TGCGCCAGCAGTCAATCTTACTCGGAATATTTTGAAGCTTTCTTT.

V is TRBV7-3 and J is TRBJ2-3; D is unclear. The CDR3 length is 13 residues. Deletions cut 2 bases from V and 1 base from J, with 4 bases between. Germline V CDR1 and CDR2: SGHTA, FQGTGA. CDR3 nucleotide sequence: TGTGCCAGCAGCTTAGGTGGCACAGATACGCAGTATTTT. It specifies CASSLGGTDTQYF. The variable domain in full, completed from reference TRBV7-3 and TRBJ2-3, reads GAGVSQTPSNKVTEKGKYVELRCDPISGHTALYWYRQSLGQGPEFLIYFQGTGAADDSGLPNDRFFAVRPEGSVSTLKIQRTERGDSAVYLCASSLGGTDTQYFGPGTRLTVL.

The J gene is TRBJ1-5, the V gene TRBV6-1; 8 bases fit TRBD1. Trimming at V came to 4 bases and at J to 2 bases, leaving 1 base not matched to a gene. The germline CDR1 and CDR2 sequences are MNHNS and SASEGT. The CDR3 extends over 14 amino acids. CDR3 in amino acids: CASSATGGNQPQHF. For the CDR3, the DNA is TGTGCCAGCAGTGCGACAGGGGGCAATCAGCCCCAGCATTTT.

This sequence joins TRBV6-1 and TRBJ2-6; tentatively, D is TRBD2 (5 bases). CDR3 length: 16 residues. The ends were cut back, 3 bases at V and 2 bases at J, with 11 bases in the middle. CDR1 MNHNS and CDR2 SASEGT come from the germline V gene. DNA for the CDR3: TGTGCCAGCAGTGAGCCGGCGGGTGCTGGGGCCAACGTCCTGACTTTC. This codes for CASSEPAGAGANVLTF.

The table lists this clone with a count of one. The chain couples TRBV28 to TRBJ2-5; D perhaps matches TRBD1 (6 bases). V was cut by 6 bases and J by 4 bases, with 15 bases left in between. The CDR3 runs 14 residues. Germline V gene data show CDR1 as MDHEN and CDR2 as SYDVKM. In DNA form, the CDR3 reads TGTGCCAGCAGGCGTACAGGGATGGTAGAGACCCAGTACTTC. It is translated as CASRRTGMVETQYF.

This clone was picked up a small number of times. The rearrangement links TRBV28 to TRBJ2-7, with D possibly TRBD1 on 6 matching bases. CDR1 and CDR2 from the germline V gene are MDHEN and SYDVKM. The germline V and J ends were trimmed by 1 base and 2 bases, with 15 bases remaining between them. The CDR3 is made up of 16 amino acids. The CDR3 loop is CASSLLTGGYTYEQYF. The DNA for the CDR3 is TGTGCCAGCAGTTTATTGACAGGCGGATATACCTACGAGCAGTACTTC.

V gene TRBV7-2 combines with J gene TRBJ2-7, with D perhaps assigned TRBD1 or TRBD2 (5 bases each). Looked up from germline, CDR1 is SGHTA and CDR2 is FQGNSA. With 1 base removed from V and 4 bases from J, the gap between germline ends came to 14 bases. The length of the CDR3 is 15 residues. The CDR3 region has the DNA TGTGCCAGCAGCTTAGTCCGGGACGCAACTTACGAGCAGTACTTC. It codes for CASSLVRDATYEQYF.

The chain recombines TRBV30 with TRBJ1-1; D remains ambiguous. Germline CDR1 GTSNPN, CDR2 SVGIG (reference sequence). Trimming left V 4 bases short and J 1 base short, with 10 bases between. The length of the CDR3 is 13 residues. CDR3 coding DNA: TGTGCCTGGAAAAATGACCCGAACACTGAAGCTTTCTTT. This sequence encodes CAWKNDPNTEAFF.

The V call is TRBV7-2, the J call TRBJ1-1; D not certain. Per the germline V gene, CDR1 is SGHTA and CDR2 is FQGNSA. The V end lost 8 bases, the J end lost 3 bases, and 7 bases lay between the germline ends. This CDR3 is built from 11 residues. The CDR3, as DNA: TGTGCCAGCGGAGAACACACTGAAGCTTTCTTT. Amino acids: CASGEHTEAFF.

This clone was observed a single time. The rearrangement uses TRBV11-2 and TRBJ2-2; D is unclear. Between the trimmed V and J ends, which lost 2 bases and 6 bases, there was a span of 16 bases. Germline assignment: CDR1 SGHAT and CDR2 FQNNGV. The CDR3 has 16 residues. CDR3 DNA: TGTGCCAGCAGCTTAAAAAGAGGAAGGGCCCCCGGGGAGCTGTTTTTT. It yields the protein CASSLKRGRAPGELFF.

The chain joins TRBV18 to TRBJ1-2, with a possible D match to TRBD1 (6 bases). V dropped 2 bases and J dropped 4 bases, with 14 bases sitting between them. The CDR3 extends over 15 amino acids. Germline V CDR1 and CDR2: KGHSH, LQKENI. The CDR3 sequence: CASSPNRESGYGYTF. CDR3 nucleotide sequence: TGTGCCAGCTCACCAAACAGGGAGAGCGGCTATGGCTACACCTTC.

Written as DNA, the CDR3 is TGCGCCAGCAGCTCTGGACAGGGGGATAATGGCTACACCTTC. Its translation: CASSSGQGDNGYTF. This rearrangement joins TRBV5-1 to TRBJ1-2; 10 bases align to TRBD1. Germline CDR1 is SGHRS and CDR2 is YFSETQ. The CDR3 spans 14 residues. V gave up 3 bases and J gave up 6 bases; unmatched junction bases: 5. Full variable domain (remainder filled in from reference TRBV5-1 and TRBJ1-2): KAGVTQTPRYLIKTRGQQVTLSCSPISGHRSVSWYQQTPGQGLQFLFEYFSETQRNKGNFPGRFSGRQFSNSRSEMNVSTLELGDSALYLCASSSGQGDNGYTFGSGTRLTVV.

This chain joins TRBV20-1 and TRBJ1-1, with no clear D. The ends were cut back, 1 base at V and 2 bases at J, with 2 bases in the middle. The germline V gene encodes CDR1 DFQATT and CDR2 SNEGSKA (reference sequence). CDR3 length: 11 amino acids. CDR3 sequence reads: CSARGNTEAFF. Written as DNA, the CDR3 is TGCAGTGCTAGAGGAAACACTGAAGCTTTCTTT.

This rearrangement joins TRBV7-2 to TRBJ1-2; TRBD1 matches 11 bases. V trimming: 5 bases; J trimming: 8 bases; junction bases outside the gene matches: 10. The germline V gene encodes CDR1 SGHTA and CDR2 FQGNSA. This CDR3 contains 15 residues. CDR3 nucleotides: TGTGCCAGCAGCCCCAACGGACAGGGGGCGCGAGGCTACACCTTC. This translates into CASSPNGQGARGYTF.

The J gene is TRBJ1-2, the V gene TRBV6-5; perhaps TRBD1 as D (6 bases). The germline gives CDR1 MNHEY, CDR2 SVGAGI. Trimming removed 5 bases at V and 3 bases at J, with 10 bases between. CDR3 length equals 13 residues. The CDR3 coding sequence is TGTGCCAGCAGTACAGGGTTTGACTATGGCTACACCTTC. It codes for CASSTGFDYGYTF.

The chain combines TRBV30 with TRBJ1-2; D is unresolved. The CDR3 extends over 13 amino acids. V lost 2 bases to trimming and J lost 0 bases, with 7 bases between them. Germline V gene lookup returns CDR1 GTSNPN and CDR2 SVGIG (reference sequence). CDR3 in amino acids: CAWSPQPNYGYTF. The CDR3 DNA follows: TGTGCCTGGAGTCCACAGCCTAACTATGGCTACACCTTC.

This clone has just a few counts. CDR3 nucleotide sequence: TGTGCCAGCAGTCCCGGACTAGCGCTAGAGCAGTACTTC. Translation: CASSPGLALEQYF. The V and J genes are TRBV11-2 and TRBJ2-7; TRBD2 matches 9 bases. Germline CDR1 SGHAT, CDR2 FQNNGV. The CDR3 totals 13 residues. The J segment lost 7 bases and the V segment lost 6 bases, leaving 7 bases of the junction unmatched. The full variable domain, with the rest looked up from reference TRBV11-2 and TRBJ2-7, is EAGVAQSPRYKIIEKRQSVAFWCNPISGHATLYWYQQILGQGPKLLIQFQNNGVVDDSQLPKDRFSAERLKGVDSTLKIQPAKLEDSAVYLCASSPGLALEQYFGPGTRLTVT.

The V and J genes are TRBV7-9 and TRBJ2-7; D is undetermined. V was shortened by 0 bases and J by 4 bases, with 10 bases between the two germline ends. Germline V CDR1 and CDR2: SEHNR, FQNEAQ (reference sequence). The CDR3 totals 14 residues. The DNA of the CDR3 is TGTGCCAGCAGCTTAGCGGTGGTACCTTACGAGCAGTACTTC. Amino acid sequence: CASSLAVVPYEQYF. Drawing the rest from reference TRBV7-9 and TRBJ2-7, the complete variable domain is DTGVSQNPRHKITKRGQNVTFRCDPISEHNRLYWYRQTLGQGPEFLTYFQNEAQLEKSRLLSDRFSAERPKGSFSTLEIQRTEQGDSAMYLCASSLAVVPYEQYFGPGTRLTVT.

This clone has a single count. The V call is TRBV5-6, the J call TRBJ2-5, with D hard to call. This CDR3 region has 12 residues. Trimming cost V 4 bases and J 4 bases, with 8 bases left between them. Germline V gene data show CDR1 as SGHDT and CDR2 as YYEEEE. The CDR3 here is CASSLARETQYF. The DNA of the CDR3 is TGTGCCAGCAGCCTCGCACGAGAGACCCAGTACTTC. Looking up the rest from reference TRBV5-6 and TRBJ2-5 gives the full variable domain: DAGVTQSPTHLIKTRGQQVTLRCSPKSGHDTVSWYQQALGQGPQFIFQYYEEEERQRGNFPDRFSGHQFPNYSSELNVNALLLGDSALYLCASSLARETQYFGPGTRLLVL.

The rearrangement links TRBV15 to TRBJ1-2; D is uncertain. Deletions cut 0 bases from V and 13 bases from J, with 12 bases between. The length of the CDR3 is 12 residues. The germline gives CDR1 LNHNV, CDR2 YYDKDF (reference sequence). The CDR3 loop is CATSRDSGRRTF. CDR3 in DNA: TGTGCCACCAGCAGAGATAGTGGCAGGCGCACCTTC.

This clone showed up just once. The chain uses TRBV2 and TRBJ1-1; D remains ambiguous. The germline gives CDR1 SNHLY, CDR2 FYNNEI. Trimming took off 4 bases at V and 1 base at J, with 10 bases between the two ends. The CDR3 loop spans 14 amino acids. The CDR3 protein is CASSGPGWNTEAFF. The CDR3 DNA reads TGTGCCAGCAGTGGCCCGGGATGGAACACTGAAGCTTTCTTT.

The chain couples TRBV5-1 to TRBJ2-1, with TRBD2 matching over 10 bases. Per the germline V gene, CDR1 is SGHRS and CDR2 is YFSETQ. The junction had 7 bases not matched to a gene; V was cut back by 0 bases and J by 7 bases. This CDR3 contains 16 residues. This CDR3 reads CASSLGSSGSFNEQFF. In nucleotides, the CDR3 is TGCGCCAGCAGCTTGGGCTCTAGCGGGAGTTTTAATGAGCAGTTCTTC.

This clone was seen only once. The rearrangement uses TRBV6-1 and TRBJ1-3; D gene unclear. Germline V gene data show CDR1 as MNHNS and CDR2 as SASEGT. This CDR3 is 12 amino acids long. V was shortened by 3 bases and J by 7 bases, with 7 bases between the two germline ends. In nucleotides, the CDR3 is TGTGCCAGCAGTGAGGTTACCAACACCATATATTTT. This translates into CASSEVTNTIYF.

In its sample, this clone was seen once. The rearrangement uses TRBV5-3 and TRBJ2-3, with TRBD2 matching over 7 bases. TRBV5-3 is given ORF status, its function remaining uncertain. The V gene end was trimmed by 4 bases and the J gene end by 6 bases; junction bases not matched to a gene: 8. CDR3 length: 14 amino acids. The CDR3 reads CARSRGESKDTQYF. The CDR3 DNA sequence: TGTGCCAGAAGCCGGGGGGAAAGCAAGGATACGCAGTATTTT.

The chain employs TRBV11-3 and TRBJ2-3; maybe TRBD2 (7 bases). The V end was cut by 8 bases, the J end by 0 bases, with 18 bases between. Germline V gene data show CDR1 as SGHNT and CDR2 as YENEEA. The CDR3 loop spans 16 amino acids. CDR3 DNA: TGTGCCAGCGGTTGCAGGGGAGGGCCCAGCACAGATACGCAGTATTTT. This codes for CASGCRGGPSTDTQYF.

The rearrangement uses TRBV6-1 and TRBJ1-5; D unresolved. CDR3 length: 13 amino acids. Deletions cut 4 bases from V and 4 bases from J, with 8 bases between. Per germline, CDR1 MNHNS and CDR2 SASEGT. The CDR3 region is CASSGPKNQPQHF. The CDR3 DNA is TGTGCCAGCAGTGGGCCCAAAAATCAGCCCCAGCATTTT.

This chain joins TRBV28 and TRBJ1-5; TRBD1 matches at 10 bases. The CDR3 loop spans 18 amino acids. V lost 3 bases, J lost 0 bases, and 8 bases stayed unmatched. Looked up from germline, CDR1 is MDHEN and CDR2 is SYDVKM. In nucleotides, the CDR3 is TGTGCCAGCAGTTTTATTAGGGACAGGGGATATAGCAATCAGCCCCAGCATTTT. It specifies CASSFIRDRGYSNQPQHF.